These 9 T cell receptor beta chains originate from one sample sequenced in a study of T cells after yellow fever vaccination. TCRdb reprocessed the 5' RACE reads via MiXCR and lists one record per CDR3 protein. The sample carries 250,000 or so distinct CDR3 sequences, more than 3.5% recorded once. The sequencing used PBMCs, collected 15 days after the yellow fever booster vaccination. These receptors originate from a young man who received the YFV17D yellow fever vaccine.

This clonotype was counted ten times or more. CDR3 sequence (DNA): TGTGCCAGCAGCCAGACCCTCGAGACCCAGTACTTC. It is translated as CASSQTLETQYF. The chain has TRBV7-9 and TRBJ2-5, with D unresolved. The CDR3 sequence is 12 residues long. The germline V and J ends were trimmed by 5 bases and 5 bases, with 9 bases remaining between them. The germline V gene has CDR1 SEHNR and CDR2 FQNEAQ (reference sequence).

This clonotype was picked up a small number of times. The gene calls are TRBV5-5 and TRBJ2-3; 14 bases line up with TRBD2. The CDR3 runs to 17 residues. J was trimmed by 1 base and V by 4 bases; bases with no gene match: 5. Per the germline V gene, CDR1 is SGHKS and CDR2 is YYEKEE (reference sequence). The CDR3 nucleotides are TGTGCCAGCAGCCCGCAGGGACTAGCGGGGGGCACAGATACGCAGTATTTT. It is translated as CASSPQGLAGGTDTQYF.

This clonotype was counted ten times or more. The rearrangement links TRBV11-2 to TRBJ2-1; no definite D call. Germline CDR1 and CDR2: SGHAT and FQNNGV. This CDR3 is built from 15 residues. V was trimmed by 3 bases and J by 0 bases, leaving 9 bases between them. The CDR3 bases are TGTGCCAGCAGCTTCACACGGAGCTCCTACAATGAGCAGTTCTTC. It encodes CASSFTRSSYNEQFF. The variable domain in full, with the rest retrieved from reference TRBV11-2 and TRBJ2-1, is EAGVAQSPRYKIIEKRQSVAFWCNPISGHATLYWYQQILGQGPKLLIQFQNNGVVDDSQLPKDRFSAERLKGVDSTLKIQPAKLEDSAVYLCASSFTRSSYNEQFFGPGTRLTVL.

In this sample, this clonotype turned up many times. This chain uses TRBV20-1 with TRBJ1-4, with 8 bases identical to TRBD1. After removal of 0 bases from V and 7 bases from J, the junction contained 7 bases not matched to a gene. The CDR3 covers 15 residues. Germline values: CDR1 DFQATT, CDR2 SNEGSKA (reference sequence). This CDR3 reads CSARDPGGASEKLFF. Here the CDR3 DNA reads TGCAGTGCTAGAGATCCAGGGGGCGCGAGTGAAAAACTGTTTTTT.

The sample holds many counts of this clonotype. The chain links TRBV29-1 to TRBJ1-2; the D gene is possibly TRBD1 (5 bases). Between the trimmed V and J ends, which lost 5 bases and 8 bases, there was a span of 12 bases. The germline CDR1 and CDR2 sequences are SQVTM and ANQGSEA. The CDR3 has 11 residues. The CDR3, as DNA: TGCAGCGTTTTTACAGGTATCGGCTACACCTTC. It encodes CSVFTGIGYTF.

This clonotype was observed many times. The V call is TRBV21-1, the J call TRBJ1-1; the table gives TRBD1 as D, unverified against the DNA. TRBV21-1 is a documented pseudogene. CDR3 length: 16 amino acids. The CDR3 nucleotides are TGTGCCAGCAGCCCTACCGATACAGGGGTGCACACTGAAGCTTTCTTT. It codes for CASSPTDTGVHTEAFF.

This clonotype has a count of ten or more. This rearrangement joins TRBV20-1 to TRBJ1-1; unclear D gene. V was trimmed by 3 bases and J by 0 bases, leaving 11 bases between them. The CDR3 length is 14 residues. Germline-derived CDR1 and CDR2 are DFQATT and SNEGSKA (reference sequence). This CDR3 reads CSASPPLMNTEAFF. DNA of the CDR3: TGCAGTGCTAGCCCCCCGTTGATGAACACTGAAGCTTTCTTT.

This clonotype was observed many times. The chain links TRBV7-2 to TRBJ2-3, with 11 bases lining up with TRBD2. The CDR3 runs 15 residues. V shed 4 bases, J shed 3 bases, and the junction held 3 bases outside the gene matches. Per germline, CDR1 SGHTA and CDR2 FQGNSA. In DNA form, the CDR3 reads TGTGCCAGCAGCTATAGCGGGGGGGAGACAGATACGCAGTATTTT. This encodes CASSYSGGETDTQYF.

At least ten counts were recorded for this clonotype. This chain uses TRBV7-9 with TRBJ1-1, with unresolved D. Germline V gives CDR1 SEHNR, CDR2 FQNEAQ (reference sequence). Deletions cut 7 bases from V and 4 bases from J, with 16 bases between. This CDR3 spans 14 amino acids. CDR3 residues: CASTAVTWGTEAFF. In nucleotides, the CDR3 is TGTGCCAGCACAGCGGTTACGTGGGGCACTGAAGCTTTCTTT.